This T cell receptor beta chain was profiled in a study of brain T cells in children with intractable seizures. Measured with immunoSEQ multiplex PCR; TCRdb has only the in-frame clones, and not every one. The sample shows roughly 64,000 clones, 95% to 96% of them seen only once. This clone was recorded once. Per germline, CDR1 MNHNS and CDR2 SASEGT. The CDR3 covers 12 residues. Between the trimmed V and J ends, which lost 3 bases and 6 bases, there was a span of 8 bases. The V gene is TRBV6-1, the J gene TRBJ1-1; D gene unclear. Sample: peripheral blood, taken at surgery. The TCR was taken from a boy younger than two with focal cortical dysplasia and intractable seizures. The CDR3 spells CASSERAAEAFF. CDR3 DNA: TGTGCCAGCAGTGAGAGGGCCGCTGAAGCTTTCTTT.